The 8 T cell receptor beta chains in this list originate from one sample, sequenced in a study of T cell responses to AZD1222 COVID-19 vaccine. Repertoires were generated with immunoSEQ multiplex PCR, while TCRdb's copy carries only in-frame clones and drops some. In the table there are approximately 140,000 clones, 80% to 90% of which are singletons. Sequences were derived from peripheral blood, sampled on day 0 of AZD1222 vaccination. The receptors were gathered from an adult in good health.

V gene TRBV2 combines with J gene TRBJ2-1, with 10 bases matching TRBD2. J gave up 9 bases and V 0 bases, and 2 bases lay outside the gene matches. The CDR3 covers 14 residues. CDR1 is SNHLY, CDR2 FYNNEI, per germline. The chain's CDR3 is CASSEALAGAEQFF. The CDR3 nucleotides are TGTGCCAGCAGTGAAGCCCTAGCGGGAGCTGAGCAGTTCTTC. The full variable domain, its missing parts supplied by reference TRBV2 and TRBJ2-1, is EPEVTQTPSHQVTQMGQEVILRCVPISNHLYFYWYRQILGQKVEFLVSFYNNEISEKSEIFDDQFSVERPDGSNFTLKIRSTKLEDSAMYFCASSEALAGAEQFFGPGTRLTVL.

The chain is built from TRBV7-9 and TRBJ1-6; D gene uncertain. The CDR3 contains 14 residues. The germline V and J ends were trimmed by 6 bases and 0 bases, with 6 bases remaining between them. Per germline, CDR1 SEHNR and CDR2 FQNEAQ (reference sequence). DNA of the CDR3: TGTGCCAGCAGGTTAAGCTCCTATAATTCACCCCTCCACTTT. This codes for CASRLSSYNSPLHF.

The CDR3 reads CASSAGTGGPDTQYF. CDR3 DNA: TGTGCCAGTAGTGCGGGGACCGGAGGCCCAGATACGCAGTATTTT. V gene TRBV19 combines with J gene TRBJ2-3, with D possibly matching TRBD2 (6 bases). The germline V gene has CDR1 LNHDA and CDR2 SQIVND (reference sequence). The CDR3 spans 15 residues. V shed 5 bases and J shed 4 bases, with 16 bases lying between them.

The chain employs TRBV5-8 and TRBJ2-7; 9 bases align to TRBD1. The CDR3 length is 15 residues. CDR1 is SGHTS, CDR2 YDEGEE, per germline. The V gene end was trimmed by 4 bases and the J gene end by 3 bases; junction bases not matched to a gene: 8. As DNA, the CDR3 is TGTGCCAGCAGCGTTTGGACAGGGGAGAACTACGAGCAGTACTTC. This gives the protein CASSVWTGENYEQYF.

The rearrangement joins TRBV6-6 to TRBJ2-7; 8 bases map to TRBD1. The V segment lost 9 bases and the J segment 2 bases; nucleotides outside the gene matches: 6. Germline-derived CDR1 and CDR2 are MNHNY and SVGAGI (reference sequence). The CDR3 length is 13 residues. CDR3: CASAGTGTYEQYF. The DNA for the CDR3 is TGTGCCAGTGCCGGGACAGGCACCTACGAGCAGTACTTC.

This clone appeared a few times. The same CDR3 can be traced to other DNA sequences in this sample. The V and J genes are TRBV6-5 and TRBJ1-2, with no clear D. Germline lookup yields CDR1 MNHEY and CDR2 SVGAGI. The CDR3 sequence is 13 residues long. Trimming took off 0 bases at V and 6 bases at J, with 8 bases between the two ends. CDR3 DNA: TGTGCCAGCAGTTACTCGGGCAGGAATGGCTACACCTTC. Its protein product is CASSYSGRNGYTF.

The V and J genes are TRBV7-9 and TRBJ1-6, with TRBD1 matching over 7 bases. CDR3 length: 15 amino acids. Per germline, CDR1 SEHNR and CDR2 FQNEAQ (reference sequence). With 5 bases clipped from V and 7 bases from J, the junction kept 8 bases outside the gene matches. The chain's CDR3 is CASSAELGGNSPLHF. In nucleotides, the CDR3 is TGTGCCAGCAGCGCCGAATTAGGGGGCAATTCACCCCTCCACTTT.

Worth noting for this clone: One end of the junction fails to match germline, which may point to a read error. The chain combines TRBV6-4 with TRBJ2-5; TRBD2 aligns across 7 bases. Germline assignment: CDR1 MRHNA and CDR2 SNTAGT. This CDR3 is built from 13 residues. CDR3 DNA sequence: TGTGCCAGCAGCGCGGGAGCGCAAGCGACCCAGTACTTC. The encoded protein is CASSAGAQATQYF.